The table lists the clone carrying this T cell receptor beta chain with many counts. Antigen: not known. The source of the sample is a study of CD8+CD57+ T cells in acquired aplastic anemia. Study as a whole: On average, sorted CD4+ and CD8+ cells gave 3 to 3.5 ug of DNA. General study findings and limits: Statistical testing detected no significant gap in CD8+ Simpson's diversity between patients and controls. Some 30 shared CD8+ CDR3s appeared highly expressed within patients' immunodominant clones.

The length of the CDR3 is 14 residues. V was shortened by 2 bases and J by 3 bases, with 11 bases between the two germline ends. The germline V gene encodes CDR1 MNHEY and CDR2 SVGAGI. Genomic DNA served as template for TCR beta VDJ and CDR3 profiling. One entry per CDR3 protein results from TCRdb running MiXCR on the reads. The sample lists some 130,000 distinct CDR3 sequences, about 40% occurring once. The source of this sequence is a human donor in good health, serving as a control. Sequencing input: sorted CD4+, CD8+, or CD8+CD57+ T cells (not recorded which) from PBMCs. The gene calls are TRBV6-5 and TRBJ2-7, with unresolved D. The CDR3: CASSYGGRYYEQYF. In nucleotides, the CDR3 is TGTGCCAGCAGTTACGGCGGACGGTACTACGAGCAGTACTTC.